This record looks at one T cell receptor (beta chain) sequence and its context. Its antigen is not known. The CDR3 length is 14 residues. Trimming pared 3 bases from V and 3 bases from J, leaving 13 bases between. Germline V gene lookup returns CDR1 DFQATT and CDR2 SNEGSKA (reference sequence). The data stem from a study of T cell responses to AZD1222 COVID-19 vaccine. Study outcomes and limitations: The donor group comprised mostly white British people and more females; the analysis possibly underestimated clonal diversity.

Assay used: immunoSEQ multiplex PCR; TCRdb lists only in-frame clones, some missing. The top ten clones hold 5% to 7% of a sample with fewer than 200,000 clones, about 87% of them seen once. The rearrangement uses TRBV20-1 and TRBJ2-3; tentative D call: TRBD1 (6 bases). The TCR was taken from an adult in good health. Sample: peripheral blood, taken on day 0 of AZD1222 vaccination. The CDR3 DNA reads as TGCAGTGCTAGTTTGGGGGCTGGGACAGATACGCAGTATTTT. Its protein product is CSASLGAGTDTQYF.